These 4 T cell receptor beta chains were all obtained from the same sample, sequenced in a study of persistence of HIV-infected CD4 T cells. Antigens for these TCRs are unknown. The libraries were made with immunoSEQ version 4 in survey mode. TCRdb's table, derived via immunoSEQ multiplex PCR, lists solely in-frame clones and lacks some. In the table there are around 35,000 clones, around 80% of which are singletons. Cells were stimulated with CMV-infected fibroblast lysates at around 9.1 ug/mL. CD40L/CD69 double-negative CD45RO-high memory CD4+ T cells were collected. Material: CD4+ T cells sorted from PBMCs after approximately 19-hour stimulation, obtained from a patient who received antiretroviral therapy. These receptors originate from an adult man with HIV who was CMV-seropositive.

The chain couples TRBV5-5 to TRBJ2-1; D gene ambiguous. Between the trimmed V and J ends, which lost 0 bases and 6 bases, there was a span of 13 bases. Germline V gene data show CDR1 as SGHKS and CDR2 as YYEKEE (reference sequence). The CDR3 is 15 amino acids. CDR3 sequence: CASSLVRAIGNEQFF. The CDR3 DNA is TGTGCCAGCAGCTTGGTTAGGGCGATCGGCAATGAGCAGTTCTTC.

The CDR3 loop reads CASSSGQVLYGYTF. The CDR3 nucleotides read TGTGCCAGCAGCTCTGGACAGGTTCTCTATGGCTACACCTTC. The chain links TRBV5-4 to TRBJ1-2; 7 positions match TRBD1. In germline, CDR1 is SGHNT, CDR2 YYREEE (reference sequence). The CDR3 loop spans 14 amino acids. The J segment lost 4 bases and the V segment lost 3 bases, leaving 6 bases of the junction unmatched.

In nucleotides, the CDR3 is TGTGCCAGCAGCGCCGGGACAGGGGGGTCAGGGTCACCCCTCCACTTT. Its protein product is CASSAGTGGSGSPLHF. The chain joins TRBV9 to TRBJ1-6, with TRBD1 identical over 11 bases. V shed 3 bases, J shed 10 bases, and the junction held 9 bases outside the gene matches. The CDR3 has 16 residues. Germline assignment: CDR1 SGDLS and CDR2 YYNGEE.

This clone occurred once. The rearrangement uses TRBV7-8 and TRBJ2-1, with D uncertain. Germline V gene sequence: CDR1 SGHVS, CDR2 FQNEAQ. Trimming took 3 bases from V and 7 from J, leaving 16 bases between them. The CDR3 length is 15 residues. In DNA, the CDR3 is TGTGCCAGCAGCTTTTCCGAGGTCCAGAGAAATGAGCAGTTCTTC. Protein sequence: CASSFSEVQRNEQFF.